The next 12 T cell receptor beta chains were all read from a single sample in a study of cytomegalovirus exposure and HLA in healthy donors. PCR was performed using 60 Vbeta and 13 Jbeta primers. TCRdb keeps only in-frame clones here, not all; method: immunoSEQ multiplex PCR. This repertoire shows about 160,000 clones, 80% to 85% found once; its top ten account for over 1.5%. The material sequenced was PBMCs. These receptors were obtained from a young woman in good health and CMV-seronegative.

This clone appeared once. The genes are TRBV14 and TRBJ2-1; TRBD2 matches at 8 bases. The junction had 16 bases not matched to a gene; V was cut back by 0 bases and J by 15 bases. Germline loops: CDR1 SGHDN, CDR2 FVKESK. This CDR3 region has 16 residues. The CDR3: CASSQEFNAGRREAFF. The DNA of the CDR3 is TGTGCCAGCAGCCAAGAATTTAACGCGGGCAGGCGGGAGGCGTTCTTC. Full variable domain (remainder filled in from reference TRBV14 and TRBJ2-1): EAGVTQFPSHSVIEKGQTVTLRCDPISGHDNLYWYRRVMGKEIKFLLHFVKESKQDESGMPNNRFLAERTGGTYSTLKVQPAELEDSGVYFCASSQEFNAGRREAFFGPGTRLTVL.

Only one count was recorded for this clone. The chain joins TRBV13 to TRBJ2-7, with TRBD1 as a possible D gene (6 bases). The CDR3 consists of 15 residues. V lost 4 bases and J lost 0, with 13 bases in between. CDR1 PRHDT and CDR2 FYEKMQ come from the germline V gene (reference sequence). Written as DNA, the CDR3 is TGTGCCAGCAGCTCTATTAGGACAGACTCCTACGAGCAGTACTTC. This codes for CASSSIRTDSYEQYF.

This sequence joins TRBV4-2 and TRBJ2-5; 10 positions match TRBD2. The CDR3 is 17 residues long. Trimming cost V 0 bases and J 5 bases; bases outside gene matches: 9. The V gene's germline CDR1 is LGHNA and CDR2 YNFKEQ. The DNA for the CDR3 is TGTGCCAGCAGCCAAGATGTTGAGCGGGGGGGCAGGGAGACCCAGTACTTC. Translated, it gives CASSQDVERGGRETQYF.

The rearrangement joins TRBV7-2 to TRBJ1-1, with unresolved D. This CDR3 is built from 14 residues. Between the trimmed V and J ends, which lost 1 base and 5 bases, there was a span of 11 bases. Germline-derived CDR1 and CDR2 are SGHTA and FQGNSA. The CDR3 here is CASSLVAGYTEAFF. Here the CDR3 DNA reads TGTGCCAGCAGCTTAGTTGCAGGATATACTGAAGCTTTCTTT.

The CDR3 bases are TGTGCCAGCAGCGGGGACAGGGCCTATGGCTACACCTTC. It specifies CASSGDRAYGYTF. This chain joins TRBV5-8 and TRBJ1-2; TRBD1 agrees at 9 bases. Germline V gene lookup returns CDR1 SGHTS and CDR2 YDEGEE. V was clipped by 4 bases and J by 4 bases; unmatched bases: 2. The CDR3 totals 13 residues.

As to this clone: The same CDR3 also results from other DNA sequences found in this sample. In DNA form, the CDR3 reads TGTGCCAGCAGGGACGGTACAGGGCCAAGGGCTGAAGCTTTCTTT. Translating it yields CASRDGTGPRAEAFF. This rearrangement joins TRBV7-9 to TRBJ1-1, with D perhaps TRBD1 (6 bases). Germline loops: CDR1 SEHNR, CDR2 FQNEAQ (reference sequence). V lost 6 bases and J 6 bases, leaving 20 bases between the germline ends. The CDR3 runs 15 residues.

V usage is TRBV30 and J usage is TRBJ2-5; D may be TRBD2 (6 bases). The germline gives CDR1 GTSNPN, CDR2 SVGIG (reference sequence). Between the trimmed V and J ends, which lost 5 bases and 5 bases, there was a span of 21 bases. The CDR3 runs to 15 residues. The CDR3 region is CAWDNSGLGGETQYF. Written as DNA, the CDR3 is TGTGCCTGGGACAACTCGGGACTCGGTGGGGAGACCCAGTACTTC.

V and J are TRBV2 and TRBJ2-3; possible D gene TRBD1, 5 bases. Germline V gene lookup returns CDR1 SNHLY and CDR2 FYNNEI. The CDR3 has 14 residues. V lost 4 bases to trimming and J lost 6 bases, with 14 bases between them. The CDR3 here is CASSGISAGDTQYF. The DNA for the CDR3 is TGTGCCAGCAGTGGGATAAGCGCAGGGGATACGCAGTATTTT.

This clone was found a few times. V and J are TRBV5-4 and TRBJ2-3; TRBD1 might be the D (5 bases). The V end lost 0 bases, the J end lost 4 bases, and 9 bases lay between the germline ends. This CDR3 contains 14 residues. Germline V gene sequence: CDR1 SGHNT, CDR2 YYREEE (reference sequence). The CDR3 DNA sequence: TGTGCCAGCAGCTTGGCCGTGGGGCCAGATACGCAGTATTTT. Translated, it gives CASSLAVGPDTQYF.

This chain connects TRBV7-4 to TRBJ2-2; D is perhaps TRBD1 (5 bases). CDR1 SGHVT and CDR2 SQSDAQ come from the germline V gene. This CDR3 contains 16 residues. Trimming cost V 2 bases and J 5 bases, with 15 bases left between them. The CDR3 reads CASSLLIGARTGELFF. DNA for the CDR3: TGTGCCAGCAGCTTATTAATAGGGGCGAGGACCGGGGAGCTGTTTTTT. Full variable domain (rest looked up from reference TRBV7-4 and TRBJ2-2): GAGVSQSPRYKVAKRGRDVALRCDSISGHVTLYWYRQTLGQGSEVLTYSQSDAQRDKSGRPSGRFSAERPERSVSTLKIQRTEQGDSAVYLCASSLLIGARTGELFFGEGSRLTVL.

V is TRBV5-6 and J is TRBJ2-5; TRBD1 matches 9 bases. V lost 2 bases, J lost 5 bases, and 10 bases stayed unmatched. Germline CDR1 SGHDT, CDR2 YYEEEE. The CDR3 covers 16 residues. CDR3 region: CASSLTPGQGIETQYF. CDR3 bases: TGTGCCAGCAGCTTAACCCCGGGACAGGGAATTGAGACCCAGTACTTC.

The chain links TRBV2 to TRBJ1-6; TRBD1 matches at 8 bases. Per the germline V gene, CDR1 is SNHLY and CDR2 is FYNNEI. J gave up 9 bases and V 4 bases, and 5 bases lay outside the gene matches. The CDR3 loop spans 14 amino acids. The CDR3 DNA follows: TGTGCCAGCAGTGGGGCCAGGGGGCTTTCACCCCTCCACTTT. Protein product: CASSGARGLSPLHF.